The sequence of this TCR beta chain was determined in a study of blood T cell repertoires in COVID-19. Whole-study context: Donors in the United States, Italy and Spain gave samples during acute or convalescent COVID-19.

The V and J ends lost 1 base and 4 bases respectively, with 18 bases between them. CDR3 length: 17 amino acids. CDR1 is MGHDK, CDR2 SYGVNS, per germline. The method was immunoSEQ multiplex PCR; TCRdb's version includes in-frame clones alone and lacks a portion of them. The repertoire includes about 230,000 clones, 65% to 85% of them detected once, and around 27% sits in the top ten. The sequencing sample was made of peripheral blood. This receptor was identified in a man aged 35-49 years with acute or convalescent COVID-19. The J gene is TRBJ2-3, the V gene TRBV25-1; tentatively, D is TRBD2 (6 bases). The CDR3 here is CASSEFGVGGTADTQYF. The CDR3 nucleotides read TGTGCCAGCAGTGAATTTGGCGTTGGCGGGACTGCAGATACGCAGTATTTT. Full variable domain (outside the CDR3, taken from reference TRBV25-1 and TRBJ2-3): EADIYQTPRYLVIGTGKKITLECSQTMGHDKMYWYQQDPGMELHLIHYSYGVNSTEKGDLSSESTVSRIRTEHFPLTLESARPSHTSQYLCASSEFGVGGTADTQYFGPGTRLTVL.